This passage covers 2 T cell receptor beta chains from one sample sequenced in a study of blood T cell repertoires in COVID-19. Libraries were prepared by immunoSEQ multiplex PCR; TCRdb keeps only in-frame clonotypes and omits some of them. The table lists approximately 100,000 clones, about 85% of them singletons. The sequencing sample was made of peripheral blood. The receptor source for this set is a woman in her seventies with active or convalescent COVID-19.

This chain connects TRBV19 to TRBJ1-2; TRBD1 is a possible D gene (6 bases). Per germline, CDR1 LNHDA and CDR2 SQIVND (reference sequence). Trimming took off 5 bases at V and 3 bases at J, with 19 bases between the two ends. This CDR3 comprises 16 residues. The CDR3 nucleotides are TGTGCCAGTAGTCCATTGTATATGGGGACACACTATGGCTACACCTTC. Translation gives CASSPLYMGTHYGYTF.

This chain connects TRBV12-3 or TRBV12-4 to TRBJ2-3; D gene uncertain. Trimming removed 6 bases at V and 2 bases at J, with 9 bases between. The CDR3 is 13 residues long. The CDR3 region is CASSPADTDTQYF. For the CDR3, the DNA is TGTGCCAGCAGCCCCGCAGACACAGATACGCAGTATTTT.